Presented here are 32 T cell receptor beta chains from one specimen sequenced in a study of graft-versus-host responses after intestinal transplantation. These receptors are not linked to any known antigen. The repertoire was sequenced with immunoSEQ multiplex PCR; TCRdb's copy has only in-frame clones and lacks some. The sample consists of around 100,000 clones, about 90% of them appearing once. Specimen: unstimulated CD4+ T cells sorted from spleen or lymph node cells, collected before transplant. The receptors come from a human donor who was the organ donor for an intestinal transplant.

The genes are TRBV19 and TRBJ1-3; TRBD1 is a possible D gene (6 bases). The CDR3 has 14 amino acids. V lost 3 bases to trimming and J lost 3 bases, with 9 bases between them. Germline V gene sequence: CDR1 LNHDA, CDR2 SQIVND (reference sequence). The CDR3 protein is CASSIPGVGNTIYF. The CDR3 nucleotides are TGTGCCAGTAGTATCCCAGGGGTTGGAAACACCATATATTTT.

The gene calls are TRBV4-1 and TRBJ1-1; the match to TRBD1 covers 10 bases. In germline, CDR1 is MGHRA, CDR2 YSYEKL. The CDR3 is 15 amino acids. Trimming took 3 bases from V and 3 from J; bases not matched to a gene: 4. The CDR3 protein is CASSQGQGLDTEAFF. In DNA form, the CDR3 reads TGCGCCAGCAGCCAGGGACAGGGGCTGGACACTGAAGCTTTCTTT.

This CDR3 reads CASSAAGQGLTEQYF. The CDR3, as DNA: TGTGCCAGCAGTGCCGCGGGACAGGGGTTAACCGAGCAGTACTTC. The chain recombines TRBV6-5 with TRBJ2-7, with 10 bases matching TRBD1. This CDR3 comprises 15 residues. The germline V gene has CDR1 MNHEY and CDR2 SVGAGI. V shed 5 bases and J 6 bases; nucleotides not matched to a gene: 10.

The chain carries TRBV30 and TRBJ1-2; D call uncertain. CDR3 length equals 11 residues. Germline CDR1 is GTSNPN and CDR2 is SVGIG (reference sequence). V gave up 1 base and J gave up 4 bases, with 4 bases separating them. This CDR3 is CAWSGGYGYTF. The DNA for the CDR3 is TGTGCCTGGAGTGGGGGCTATGGCTACACCTTC.

This clone was recorded once. CDR3 in amino acids: CASSLEGTANYGYTF. CDR3 coding DNA: TGTGCCAGCAGCTTGGAGGGAACAGCTAACTATGGCTACACCTTC. The V gene is TRBV5-5, the J gene TRBJ1-2, with D uncertain. This CDR3 is built from 15 residues. Deletions cut 0 bases from V and 0 bases from J, with 9 bases between. CDR1 SGHKS and CDR2 YYEKEE come from the germline V gene (reference sequence).

The chain combines TRBV5-1 with TRBJ1-6; D ambiguous. The germline V and J ends were trimmed by 0 bases and 8 bases, with 9 bases remaining between them. The CDR3 has 14 amino acids. Germline V CDR1 and CDR2: SGHRS, YFSETQ. The CDR3 sequence is CASSLGQEDSPLHF. As DNA, the CDR3 is TGCGCCAGCAGCTTGGGGCAGGAGGATTCACCCCTCCACTTT.

The CDR3 nucleotides read TGTGCCAGTAGTGGCGAAGCTGGAAACACCATATATTTT. Its translation: CASSGEAGNTIYF. This rearrangement joins TRBV19 to TRBJ1-3; D remains ambiguous. V was shortened by 5 bases and J by 2 bases, with 7 bases between the two germline ends. This CDR3 region has 13 residues. The germline CDR1 and CDR2 sequences are LNHDA and SQIVND (reference sequence).

The rearrangement joins TRBV5-1 to TRBJ1-1; TRBD1 matches at 8 bases. Germline V lookup: CDR1 SGHRS, CDR2 YFSETQ. There are 19 residues in the CDR3. Germline trimming cut 4 bases from V and 3 bases from J; bases unmatched to any gene: 20. CDR3 nucleotide sequence: TGCGCCAGCAGCACCCGACGACGACAGGGGAGGCTTGTGGACACTGAAGCTTTCTTT. Amino acids: CASSTRRRQGRLVDTEAFF.

This clone was found once. The chain combines TRBV7-9 with TRBJ2-2; 9 bases agree with TRBD2. CDR1 is SEHNR, CDR2 FQNEAQ, per germline (reference sequence). CDR3 length: 17 amino acids. Trimming took 2 bases from V and 4 from J; bases not matched to a gene: 8. CDR3 nucleotides: TGTGCCAGCAGCTTATCACGCGGCGGGGGGGGCACCGGGGAGCTGTTTTTT. This translates into CASSLSRGGGGTGELFF.

The rearrangement uses TRBV4-2 and TRBJ2-7; 7 bases agree with TRBD1. With V trimmed by 1 base and J by 0 bases, 9 bases remained unmatched. There are 17 residues in the CDR3. Germline V gene lookup returns CDR1 LGHNA and CDR2 YNFKEQ. CDR3 protein: CASSQVYQTGISYEQYF. CDR3 sequence (DNA): TGTGCCAGCAGCCAAGTGTATCAGACAGGGATCTCCTACGAGCAGTACTTC.

The genes are TRBV5-4 and TRBJ2-7; D is undetermined. V gave up 0 bases and J gave up 2 bases, with 9 bases separating them. Germline loops: CDR1 SGHNT, CDR2 YYREEE (reference sequence). This CDR3 spans 14 amino acids. The CDR3: CASSLGHFPYEQYF. The CDR3 nucleotides read TGTGCCAGCAGCTTGGGACACTTTCCCTACGAGCAGTACTTC.

This rearrangement joins TRBV19 to TRBJ1-1; a weak D match, TRBD1 (5 bases). This CDR3 contains 15 residues. Deletions cut 4 bases from V and 0 bases from J, with 12 bases between. The V gene's germline CDR1 is LNHDA and CDR2 SQIVND (reference sequence). CDR3 in DNA: TGTGCCAGTAGTAGAACCGGGGCCATGAACACTGAAGCTTTCTTT. Protein: CASSRTGAMNTEAFF. The entire variable domain, with the rest obtained from reference TRBV19 and TRBJ1-1, is as follows: DGGITQSPKYLFRKEGQNVTLSCEQNLNHDAMYWYRQDPGQGLRLIYYSQIVNDFQKGDIAEGYSVSREKKESFPLTVTSAQKNPTAFYLCASSRTGAMNTEAFFGQGTRLTVV.

The chain recombines TRBV4-1 with TRBJ2-7, with D perhaps TRBD2 (5 bases). The V end lost 0 bases, the J end lost 1 base, and 7 bases lay between the germline ends. Germline V gene sequence: CDR1 MGHRA, CDR2 YSYEKL. CDR3 length: 14 residues. CDR3 nucleotide sequence: TGCGCCAGCAGCCAAGATGAGGGTTCCTACGAGCAGTACTTC. This gives the protein CASSQDEGSYEQYF.

The chain recombines TRBV7-3 with TRBJ2-2; TRBD1 agrees at 7 bases. The CDR3 length is 17 residues. V lost 5 bases to trimming and J lost 2 bases; unmatched junction nucleotides: 11. The germline V gene has CDR1 SGHTA and CDR2 FQGTGA. The CDR3 region is CASSPSPTGRNTGELFF. The CDR3, as DNA: TGTGCCAGCAGCCCCTCGCCGACAGGGAGAAACACCGGGGAGCTGTTTTTT.

This rearrangement joins TRBV30 to TRBJ1-1, with D possibly matching TRBD1 (5 bases). The CDR3 is 14 residues long. Germline CDR1 is GTSNPN and CDR2 is SVGIG (reference sequence). V was clipped by 5 bases and J by 2 bases, with 15 bases between them. The CDR3 loop reads CAWGTGTKNTEAFF. The CDR3 region has the DNA TGTGCCTGGGGCACCGGGACCAAAAACACTGAAGCTTTCTTT.

The rearrangement uses TRBV5-6 and TRBJ2-5, with a possible D match to TRBD2 (5 bases). Trimming removed 4 bases from V and 1 base from J, with 14 bases in between. The CDR3 is 15 residues long. The V gene's germline CDR1 is SGHDT and CDR2 YYEEEE. As DNA, the CDR3 is TGTGCCAGCAGCGAGGGCACAGCCATCCAAGAGACCCAGTACTTC. As protein: CASSEGTAIQETQYF.

The chain couples TRBV6-5 to TRBJ2-7; 8 bases fit TRBD1. The CDR3 length is 14 residues. Germline-derived CDR1 and CDR2 are MNHEY and SVGAGI. Trimming at V came to 2 bases and at J to 0 bases, leaving 0 bases not matched to a gene. The CDR3 spells CASSYDRGSYEQYF. The CDR3 nucleotides read TGTGCCAGCAGTTACGACAGGGGCTCCTACGAGCAGTACTTC.

The J gene is TRBJ1-2, the V gene TRBV9, with D unresolved. Trimming took off 2 bases at V and 0 bases at J, with 8 bases between the two ends. The CDR3 consists of 14 residues. In germline, CDR1 is SGDLS, CDR2 YYNGEE. In DNA, the CDR3 is TGTGCCAGCAGCGTCGACATATCTAACTATGGCTACACCTTC. This encodes CASSVDISNYGYTF.

This clone was seen once. This chain uses TRBV5-1 with TRBJ2-5; D is perhaps TRBD1 or TRBD2 (5 bases each). Trimming removed 4 bases at V and 3 bases at J, with 13 bases between. Per the germline V gene, CDR1 is SGHRS and CDR2 is YFSETQ. The CDR3 sequence is 14 residues long. The CDR3 region has the DNA TGCGCCAGCAGCGCGGCGAGGGGAAAAGAGACCCAGTACTTC. This translates into CASSAARGKETQYF.

The chain links TRBV30 to TRBJ1-1; 9 nucleotides match TRBD1. The germline V gene encodes CDR1 GTSNPN and CDR2 SVGIG (reference sequence). The CDR3 extends over 12 amino acids. CDR3 region: CGWDRESTEAFF. CDR3 DNA sequence: TGTGGGTGGGACAGGGAGTCCACTGAAGCTTTCTTT.

V and J are TRBV2 and TRBJ2-1; no reliable D call. CDR1 is SNHLY, CDR2 FYNNEI, per germline. The CDR3 consists of 14 residues. The V gene lost 8 bases and the J gene lost 10 bases, with 21 bases spanning the gap. Written as DNA, the CDR3 is TGTGCCAGCTGTAATAGGGATGGTGAGAGAGAGCAGTTCTTC. Protein product: CASCNRDGEREQFF.

The chain is built from TRBV6-1 and TRBJ1-5; D is perhaps TRBD1 (6 bases). Per the germline V gene, CDR1 is MNHNS and CDR2 is SASEGT. This CDR3 region has 13 residues. Deletions cut 6 bases from V and 4 bases from J, with 10 bases between. The CDR3 DNA sequence: TGTGCCAGCAGGAGGGGGGGGAATCAGCCCCAGCATTTT. It specifies CASRRGGNQPQHF.

The chain links TRBV25-1 to TRBJ1-6, with 8 positions matching TRBD1. This CDR3 has 15 amino acids. After removal of 6 bases from V and 8 bases from J, the junction contained 9 bases not matched to a gene. From germline, CDR1 is MGHDK and CDR2 SYGVNS. The CDR3 spells CASRETGASDSPLHF. The CDR3 nucleotides are TGTGCCAGCAGAGAGACAGGGGCCAGCGATTCACCCCTCCACTTT.

The V and J genes are TRBV4-2 and TRBJ1-2, with D unclear. Per germline, CDR1 LGHNA and CDR2 YNFKEQ. V dropped 3 bases and J dropped 4 bases, with 12 bases sitting between them. This CDR3 has 14 residues. CDR3 protein: CASSHEQLIYGYTF. CDR3 bases: TGTGCCAGCAGCCATGAACAGCTCATCTATGGCTACACCTTC.

The chain uses TRBV5-1 and TRBJ1-3, with a tentative D call TRBD1 (5 bases). There are 17 residues in the CDR3. V was cut by 4 bases and J by 0 bases, with 17 bases left in between. CDR1 is SGHRS and CDR2 is YFSETQ in the germline V gene. The CDR3 region has the DNA TGCGCCAGCAGCCCACAGCCGGGACTGAACTCTGGAAACACCATATATTTT. Its translation is CASSPQPGLNSGNTIYF.

This clone has only one observation. V is TRBV5-1 and J is TRBJ2-1, with unresolved D. Germline V gives CDR1 SGHRS, CDR2 YFSETQ. V was cut by 2 bases and J by 8 bases, with 8 bases left in between. The length of the CDR3 is 12 residues. This chain's CDR3 is CASSLIGYEQFF. The CDR3 DNA sequence: TGCGCCAGCAGCTTAATAGGATATGAGCAGTTCTTC.

The CDR3 nucleotides are TGTGCCAGCAGTTTAGAGAGCTCCTACGAGCAGTACTTC. The encoded protein is CASSLESSYEQYF. The chain recombines TRBV6-1 with TRBJ2-7; D gene ambiguous. The germline V and J ends were trimmed by 5 bases and 0 bases, with 8 bases remaining between them. CDR1 MNHNS and CDR2 SASEGT come from the germline V gene. This CDR3 comprises 13 residues.

V is TRBV29-1 and J is TRBJ2-5; the match to TRBD1 covers 8 bases. This CDR3 has 15 residues. CDR1 and CDR2 (germline): SQVTM, ANQGSEA. V dropped 5 bases and J dropped 7; count of bases not matched to a gene: 15. The CDR3 bases are TGCAGCGTTCAAAGATCCAGGGACAGGCAGGGGACCCAGTACTTC. Translation gives CSVQRSRDRQGTQYF.

The chain links TRBV6-1 to TRBJ1-1; D might be TRBD1 (5 bases). CDR3 length: 16 amino acids. Per the germline V gene, CDR1 is MNHNS and CDR2 is SASEGT. The V and J ends lost 1 base and 1 base respectively, with 13 bases between them. For the CDR3, the DNA is TGTGCCAGCAGTGAAGGTTTGGCAGGGAGGAACACTGAAGCTTTCTTT. Its translation is CASSEGLAGRNTEAFF.

This clone was counted a few times. V usage is TRBV23-1 and J usage is TRBJ1-2, with 7 nucleotides matching TRBD1. TRBV23-1 is an open reading frame whose function is uncertain. There are 14 residues in the CDR3. V lost 2 bases and J lost 6; bases outside the gene matches: 6. The CDR3 region has the DNA TGCGCCAGCAGTCAAAGACAGGGAACAAATGGCTACACCTTC. The encoded protein is CASSQRQGTNGYTF.

The chain combines TRBV5-1 with TRBJ2-2, with TRBD1 identical over 7 bases. There are 14 residues in the CDR3. CDR1 and CDR2 (germline): SGHRS, YFSETQ. The V and J ends lost 7 bases and 0 bases, in that order; junction bases with no gene match: 3. CDR3 sequence (DNA): TGCGCCAGCCAGACAGGGACGAACACCGGGGAGCTGTTTTTT. This sequence encodes CASQTGTNTGELFF.

This clone was recorded only once. V and J are TRBV6-1 and TRBJ1-2, with TRBD1 identical over 7 bases. From germline, CDR1 is MNHNS and CDR2 SASEGT. J gave up 3 bases and V 8 bases, and 6 bases lay outside the gene matches. The CDR3 spans 13 residues. The CDR3 sequence: CASGRTGDYGYTF. In nucleotides, the CDR3 is TGTGCCAGCGGAAGGACAGGAGACTATGGCTACACCTTC.